This is a list of T cell receptor beta chains from one sample in a study of cytomegalovirus exposure and HLA in healthy donors. TCRdb's table, derived via immunoSEQ multiplex PCR, lists solely in-frame clones and lacks some. The data hold 55,000 to 85,000 clones, with about 80% observed a single time. The sample was PBMCs. These receptors were collected from a man younger than 30 in good health and CMV-seropositive. CDR3s include the opening cysteine and the closing phenylalanine or tryptophan. The D gene is left open where the match is weak. Only part of the rows carry a size: once, few, many, or a class if the clone is expanded.

v_call,j_call,clone_size,d_call,cdr3_aa,cdr3_nt
TRBV30,TRBJ2-7,few,TRBD1,CAWSRGTAFYEQYF,TGTGCCTGGAGTAGGGGGACAGCCTTTTACGAGCAGTACTTC
TRBV30,TRBJ1-1,NA,NA,CAWRPKPGREVGAFF,TGTGCCTGGAGACCTAAACCGGGACGGGAGGTGGGAGCTTTCTTT
TRBV30,TRBJ1-1,NA,NA,CASWGGTEAFF,TGTGCGTCCTGGGGGGGCACTGAAGCTTTCTTT
TRBV20-1,TRBJ2-1,NA,NA,CSAKKLVEQFF,TGCAGTGCTAAAAAATTAGTGGAGCAGTTCTTC
TRBV29-1,TRBJ2-1,NA,TRBD1,CSVVGDRGNEQFF,TGCAGCGTTGTGGGGGACAGGGGCAATGAGCAGTTCTTC
TRBV28,TRBJ1-2,NA,NA,CASSFPRGDGYTF,TGTGCCAGCAGTTTTCCCCGGGGTGATGGCTACACCTTC
TRBV10-1,TRBJ1-2,NA,NA,CASSEDSYGYTF,TGCGCCAGCAGTGAGGACAGCTATGGCTACACCTTC
TRBV10-3,TRBJ1-2,NA,NA,CAISESDSYGYTF,TGTGCCATCAGTGAGTCAGACTCCTATGGCTACACCTTC
TRBV28,TRBJ1-2,NA,NA,CASSPTNNYGYTF,TGTGCCAGCAGTCCGACAAATAACTATGGCTACACCTTC
TRBV7-2,TRBJ2-5,NA,NA,CASSSTLPETQYF,TGTGCCAGCAGCTCCACCCTACCAGAGACCCAGTACTTC
TRBV11-2,TRBJ1-1,NA,TRBD1,CASSLVPLTGSEAFF,TGTGCCAGCAGCTTAGTCCCTTTGACAGGGTCCGAAGCTTTCTTT
TRBV7-8,TRBJ2-7,once,NA,CASSREATDSVSYEQYF,TGTGCCAGCAGCCGCGAAGCAACGGACAGCGTTTCCTACGAGCAGTACTTC
TRBV6-1,TRBJ1-2,NA,TRBD1,CASTVGQVVPHGYTF,TGTGCCAGCACCGTGGGACAGGTCGTCCCCCATGGCTACACCTTC
TRBV30,TRBJ1-3,once,NA,CAWSRGSSGNTIYF,TGTGCCTGGAGTAGAGGGAGTTCTGGAAACACCATATATTTT
TRBV10-2,TRBJ1-2,NA,NA,CASSETANYGYTF,TGCGCCAGCAGTGAGACGGCTAACTATGGCTACACCTTC
TRBV25-1,TRBJ2-3,NA,TRBD2,CASSEVSGGPLDTQYF,TGTGCCAGCAGTGAGGTGTCGGGGGGGCCTCTCGATACGCAGTATTTT
TRBV5-1,TRBJ2-6,few,NA,CASSSRPGSGANVLTF,TGCGCCAGCAGCTCACGACCGGGGTCTGGGGCCAACGTCCTGACTTTC
TRBV30,TRBJ1-1,NA,NA,CACGHPNTEAFF,TGTGCCTGTGGACACCCGAACACTGAAGCTTTCTTT
TRBV6-1,TRBJ1-5,once,TRBD1,CASSERRDRDQPQHF,TGTGCCAGCAGCGAACGCCGGGACAGAGATCAGCCCCAGCATTTT
TRBV10-2,TRBJ2-5,few,NA,CASRKRGGETQYF,TGCGCCAGCAGAAAAAGGGGGGGCGAGACCCAGTACTTC
TRBV7-9,TRBJ1-4,NA,NA,CASSTGQPYEKLFF,TGTGCCAGCAGTACAGGACAGCCTTATGAAAAACTGTTTTTT
TRBV30,TRBJ1-5,NA,NA,CAWKVGGLEGPQHF,TGTGCCTGGAAGGTCGGGGGTCTGGAGGGGCCCCAGCATTTT
TRBV30,TRBJ1-1,NA,NA,CAMVPGGKTEAFF,TGTGCTATGGTTCCGGGGGGGAAGACTGAAGCTTTCTTT
TRBV4-1,TRBJ2-1,NA,NA,CASSQARGGEQFF,TGCGCCAGCAGCCAGGCCAGAGGAGGTGAGCAGTTCTTC
TRBV30,TRBJ2-5,few,TRBD2,CAWSVGGETQYF,TGTGCCTGGAGTGTGGGAGGGGAGACCCAGTACTTC
TRBV7-9,TRBJ1-2,NA,NA,CASSYQLQSDIRRGGYTF,TGTGCCAGCAGCTATCAACTCCAATCGGACATAAGGAGAGGTGGCTACACCTTC
TRBV19,TRBJ1-5,NA,NA,CASRRPNQPQHF,TGTGCCAGTCGTCGTCCGAATCAGCCCCAGCATTTT
TRBV5-4,TRBJ2-3,NA,TRBD2,CASSRLAGGQEDTQYF,TGTGCCAGCAGCAGACTAGCGGGGGGCCAGGAAGATACGCAGTATTTT
TRBV9,TRBJ1-5,NA,NA,CASSGGDSNQPQHF,TGTGCCAGCAGCGGGGGAGATAGCAATCAGCCCCAGCATTTT
TRBV5-1,TRBJ1-1,NA,NA,CASSLGTDPTEAFF,TGCGCCAGCAGCTTGGGGACAGACCCCACTGAAGCTTTCTTT